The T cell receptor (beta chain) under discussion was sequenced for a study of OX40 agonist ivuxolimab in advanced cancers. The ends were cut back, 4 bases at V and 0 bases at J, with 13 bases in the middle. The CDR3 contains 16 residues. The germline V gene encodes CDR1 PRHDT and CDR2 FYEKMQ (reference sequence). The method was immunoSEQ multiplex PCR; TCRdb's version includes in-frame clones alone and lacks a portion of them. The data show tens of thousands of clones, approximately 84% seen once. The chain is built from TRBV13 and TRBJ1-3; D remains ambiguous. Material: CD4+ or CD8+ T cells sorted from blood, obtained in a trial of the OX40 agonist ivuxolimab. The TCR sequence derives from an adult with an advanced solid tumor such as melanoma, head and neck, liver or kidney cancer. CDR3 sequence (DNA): TGTGCCAGCAGCTCGTGGCACCAGAGCTCTGGAAACACCATATATTTT. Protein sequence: CASSSWHQSSGNTIYF.